This passage covers 30 T cell receptor beta chains from one sample sequenced in a study of blood T cell repertoires in COVID-19. Data came from immunoSEQ multiplex PCR; TCRdb stores just in-frame clones and leaves some out. The sample comprises around 82,000 clones, approximately 91% of which are singletons, and 12% rests with the top ten. Sequenced sample: peripheral blood. All receptors derive from an older man with active or convalescent COVID-19.

With regard to this clone: The sample holds other DNA sequences that translate to the same CDR3. The chain is built from TRBV7-9 and TRBJ2-1; D gene uncertain. This CDR3 is 13 amino acids long. Germline CDR1 and CDR2: SEHNR and FQNEAQ (reference sequence). Trimming pared 3 bases from V and 1 base from J, leaving 4 bases between. The CDR3 here is CASSFPSYNEQFF. For the CDR3, the DNA is TGTGCCAGCAGCTTCCCGTCCTACAATGAGCAGTTCTTC.

V usage is TRBV5-4 and J usage is TRBJ1-3; D may be TRBD1 (6 bases). The germline V gene encodes CDR1 SGHNT and CDR2 YYREEE (reference sequence). V lost 6 bases and J lost 3, with 19 bases in between. The CDR3 totals 16 residues. CDR3: CASTLGGAARGNTIYF. The CDR3 nucleotides read TGTGCCAGCACACTGGGGGGGGCGGCCCGTGGAAACACCATATATTTT.

This clone was counted once. The chain combines TRBV7-3 with TRBJ2-7; 8 nucleotides match TRBD1. The CDR3 spans 13 residues. Germline CDR1 is SGHTA and CDR2 is FQGTGA. The trim removed 5 bases at V and 7 bases at J, leaving 7 bases unmatched. The DNA for the CDR3 is TGTGCCAGCAGCCCACAGGGGGTGGGGGAGCAGTACTTC. It codes for CASSPQGVGEQYF.

DNA for the CDR3: TGTGCCAGCAGCCTCTTTGGGGGGGGGAATCAGCCCCAGCATTTT. Protein sequence: CASSLFGGGNQPQHF. This chain uses TRBV4-2 with TRBJ1-5; D might be TRBD1 (5 bases). The ends were cut back, 4 bases at V and 4 bases at J, with 14 bases in the middle. This CDR3 is built from 15 residues. Germline CDR1 LGHNA, CDR2 YNFKEQ.

With regard to this clone: The junction departs from the called germline gene at one end, perhaps through a read error. This rearrangement joins TRBV3-1 (or the pseudogene TRBV3-2) to TRBJ1-4; 9 bases fit TRBD1. The length of the CDR3 is 12 residues. The germline CDR1 and CDR2 sequences are LGHDT and YNNKEL (reference sequence). CDR3 residues: CASSQGPGQGTF. The CDR3 nucleotides are TGTGCCAGCAGCCAAGGACCGGGACAGGGCACTTTT.

CDR3 loop: CASSPGGVGNTIYF. The CDR3, as DNA: TGCGCCAGCAGCCCGGGGGGCGTTGGAAACACCATATATTTT. The chain uses TRBV5-1 and TRBJ1-3, with a possible D match to TRBD1 (6 bases). This CDR3 spans 14 amino acids. Germline V lookup: CDR1 SGHRS, CDR2 YFSETQ. V lost 4 bases and J lost 3, with 11 bases in between.

This clone was recorded a few times. The J gene is TRBJ1-3, the V gene TRBV7-9; perhaps TRBD1 as D (6 bases). The V end lost 5 bases, the J end lost 4 bases, and 12 bases lay between the germline ends. The germline V gene encodes CDR1 SEHNR and CDR2 FQNEAQ (reference sequence). This CDR3 is 14 amino acids long. The CDR3 region has the DNA TGTGCCAGCAGCGCACCCGGGACAGGAAACACCATATATTTT. This gives the protein CASSAPGTGNTIYF.

This clone was recorded a few times. The gene calls are TRBV7-2 and TRBJ2-7; no firm D call. The CDR3 sequence is 13 residues long. The germline V gene has CDR1 SGHTA and CDR2 FQGNSA. V was trimmed by 5 bases and J by 4 bases, leaving 12 bases between them. The chain's CDR3 is CASSLAPGYEQYF. The CDR3 DNA follows: TGTGCCAGCAGCCTCGCGCCCGGGTACGAGCAGTACTTC.

This chain links TRBV29-1 with TRBJ1-1; no clear D. V dropped 8 bases and J dropped 1 base, with 14 bases sitting between them. Germline assignment: CDR1 SQVTM and CDR2 ANQGSEA. CDR3 size: 13 residues. DNA for the CDR3: TGCAGCTCAGAGAGGGCGCAGAACACTGAAGCTTTCTTT. It codes for CSSERAQNTEAFF. Drawing the rest from reference TRBV29-1 and TRBJ1-1, the complete variable domain is SAVISQKPSRDICQRGTSLTIQCQVDSQVTMMFWYRQQPGQSLTLIATANQGSEATYESGFVIDKFPISRPNLTFSTLTVSNMSPEDSSIYLCSSERAQNTEAFFGQGTRLTVV.

As to this clone: The DNA is omitted, as the CDR3 cannot be located on it reliably, and the CDR3 follows TCRdb's listing. The V and J genes are TRBV21-1 and TRBJ1-4. TRBV21-1 is a listed pseudogene. The CDR3 extends over 17 residues, inclusive of both ends. The CDR3 sequence: CASSKVAAGTYYEKLFF.

V and J are TRBV27 and TRBJ2-1; TRBD2 matches 7 bases. J was trimmed by 4 bases and V by 6 bases; bases with no gene match: 12. This CDR3 has 16 residues. Germline V gene data show CDR1 as MNHEY and CDR2 as SMNVEV (reference sequence). The CDR3 here is CASRPSRSGAYNEQFF. The CDR3 DNA reads TGTGCCAGCAGACCCTCACGGAGCGGGGCTTACAATGAGCAGTTCTTC.

V is TRBV11-2 and J is TRBJ2-1; 7 bases line up with TRBD2. Germline V gene data show CDR1 as SGHAT and CDR2 as FQNNGV. The CDR3 length is 16 residues. The V gene end was trimmed by 5 bases and the J gene end by 6 bases; junction bases not matched to a gene: 13. This chain's CDR3 is CASSPPLGLEVNEQFF. Here the CDR3 DNA reads TGTGCCAGCAGCCCACCTCTTGGACTAGAAGTCAATGAGCAGTTCTTC.

This chain joins TRBV5-1 and TRBJ2-1; 7 nucleotides line up with TRBD1. V shed 1 base, J shed 3 bases, and the junction held 10 bases outside the gene matches. The germline V gene encodes CDR1 SGHRS and CDR2 YFSETQ. This CDR3 spans 17 amino acids. The DNA of the CDR3 is TGCGCCAGCAGCTTGTCACCCGGACAGGTCAGCTACAATGAGCAGTTCTTC. It specifies CASSLSPGQVSYNEQFF.

This sequence joins TRBV5-1 and TRBJ2-1; 13 bases agree with TRBD2. With 4 bases clipped from V and 8 bases from J, the junction kept 9 bases outside the gene matches. CDR1 and CDR2 from the germline V gene are SGHRS and YFSETQ. The CDR3 totals 16 residues. CDR3 DNA sequence: TGCGCCAGCAGCCCTCAGACTAGCGGGGGGATCCATGAGCAGTTCTTC. Translation gives CASSPQTSGGIHEQFF.

The V call is TRBV30, the J call TRBJ1-1; maybe TRBD1 (6 bases). V dropped 0 bases and J dropped 11 bases, with 16 bases sitting between them. This CDR3 is built from 13 residues. The germline V gene encodes CDR1 GTSNPN and CDR2 SVGIG (reference sequence). CDR3 in DNA: TGTGCCTGGAGTGTATCCGTCAGGGGAAGGGCTTTCTTT. The encoded protein is CAWSVSVRGRAFF.

The chain has TRBV5-6 and TRBJ2-5; TRBD1 matches 9 bases. The CDR3 totals 14 residues. The germline gives CDR1 SGHDT, CDR2 YYEEEE. The V gene end was trimmed by 9 bases and the J gene end by 5 bases; junction bases not matched to a gene: 11. CDR3 residues: CATERTGDMETQYF. CDR3 in DNA: TGTGCCACCGAAAGGACAGGGGATATGGAGACCCAGTACTTC.

This chain joins TRBV30 and TRBJ1-2; 7 bases align to TRBD1. V trimming: 2 bases; J trimming: 1 base; junction bases outside the gene matches: 1. The CDR3 loop spans 13 amino acids. Germline CDR1 is GTSNPN and CDR2 is SVGIG (reference sequence). DNA for the CDR3: TGTGCCTGGAGTCGGGACAGTAACTATGGCTACACCTTC. Its translation is CAWSRDSNYGYTF.

This rearrangement joins TRBV6-5 to TRBJ2-7; the match to TRBD2 covers 10 bases. Germline lookup yields CDR1 MNHEY and CDR2 SVGAGI. V shed 6 bases and J 2 bases; nucleotides not matched to a gene: 4. The CDR3 spans 14 residues. CDR3 amino acids: CASRLAGRTYEQYF. The CDR3 region has the DNA TGTGCCAGCAGACTAGCGGGGCGAACCTACGAGCAGTACTTC.

V gene TRBV5-1 combines with J gene TRBJ1-4, with 7 bases lining up with TRBD1. The CDR3 sequence is 14 residues long. Germline trimming cut 3 bases from V and 7 bases from J; bases unmatched to any gene: 6. Germline lookup yields CDR1 SGHRS and CDR2 YFSETQ. Here the CDR3 DNA reads TGCGCCAGCAGCTCCGGGACAGTTGGTGAAAAACTGTTTTTT. Protein sequence: CASSSGTVGEKLFF.

The chain uses TRBV6-2 or TRBV6-3 and TRBJ1-1; no firm D call. CDR3 length equals 13 residues. V lost 5 bases and J 6 bases, leaving 13 bases between the germline ends. Germline V gene sequence: CDR1 MNHEY, CDR2 SVGEGT. The DNA for the CDR3 is TGTGCCAGCAGTAAAGACTCGGCGGCTGAAGCTTTCTTT. Translated: CASSKDSAAEAFF.

The rearrangement links TRBV7-9 to TRBJ2-1; 10 nucleotides align to TRBD2. With 11 bases clipped from V and 1 base from J, the junction kept 8 bases outside the gene matches. There are 15 residues in the CDR3. Germline V gene lookup returns CDR1 SEHNR and CDR2 FQNEAQ (reference sequence). The CDR3 here is CAFGERGGSYNEQFF. For the CDR3, the DNA is TGTGCCTTTGGGGAGCGGGGGGGTTCCTACAATGAGCAGTTCTTC.

V gene TRBV5-5 combines with J gene TRBJ1-5; the D gene is possibly TRBD1 (6 bases). CDR1 SGHKS and CDR2 YYEKEE come from the germline V gene (reference sequence). The CDR3 covers 16 residues. V was cut by 4 bases and J by 3 bases, with 17 bases left in between. CDR3 residues: CASSPTLTGTNQPQHF. The CDR3, as DNA: TGTGCCAGCAGCCCTACCTTAACAGGGACCAATCAGCCCCAGCATTTT.

The chain links TRBV25-1 to TRBJ1-5; 9 nucleotides align to TRBD1. CDR3 length: 15 amino acids. Per germline, CDR1 MGHDK and CDR2 SYGVNS. V lost 4 bases to trimming and J lost 2 bases; unmatched junction nucleotides: 3. This CDR3 is CASSVGQGGNQPQHF. In DNA, the CDR3 is TGTGCCAGCAGTGTGGGACAGGGCGGCAATCAGCCCCAGCATTTT.

Concerning this clone: Other nucleotide sequences from this sample produce the same CDR3. The V and J genes are TRBV27 and TRBJ2-2; maybe TRBD2 (7 bases). The length of the CDR3 is 17 residues. V was cut by 0 bases and J by 7 bases, with 18 bases left in between. The germline V gene has CDR1 MNHEY and CDR2 SMNVEV (reference sequence). CDR3 in DNA: TGTGCCAGCAGTTTATCACGGGCCGGGGGGCGTATCGGGGAGCTGTTTTTT. It translates to CASSLSRAGGRIGELFF.

This clone is a singleton in its sample. V and J are TRBV7-3 and TRBJ2-1; 8 bases line up with TRBD1. V trimming: 5 bases; J trimming: 5 bases; junction bases outside the gene matches: 5. The V gene's germline CDR1 is SGHTA and CDR2 FQGTGA. This CDR3 is built from 14 residues. CDR3 loop: CASSPGQGHNEQFF. DNA of the CDR3: TGTGCCAGCAGCCCCGGACAGGGACACAATGAGCAGTTCTTC.

This clone showed up just a few times. The genes are TRBV28 and TRBJ1-4, with D possibly matching TRBD1 (6 bases). CDR1 and CDR2 (germline): MDHEN, SYDVKM. V was pared by 1 base and J by 10 bases, with 13 bases between. The CDR3 has 14 amino acids. The CDR3 spells CASSLSTGKGKLFF. CDR3 sequence (DNA): TGTGCCAGCAGTTTATCGACAGGCAAGGGAAAACTGTTTTTT. Full variable domain (missing parts from reference TRBV28 and TRBJ1-4): DVKVTQSSRYLVKRTGEKVFLECVQDMDHENMFWYRQDPGLGLRLIYFSYDVKMKEKGDIPEGYSVSREKKERFSLILESASTNQTSMYLCASSLSTGKGKLFFGSGTQLSVL.

The CDR3 is CATSRSALGNTEAFF. CDR3 nucleotide sequence: TGTGCCACCAGCAGATCAGCGTTGGGGAACACTGAAGCTTTCTTT. The chain couples TRBV15 to TRBJ1-1; D not resolved. V shed 2 bases and J shed 1 base, with 11 bases lying between them. CDR1 and CDR2 (germline): LNHNV, YYDKDF (reference sequence). There are 15 residues in the CDR3.

V usage is TRBV5-1 and J usage is TRBJ1-1; 8 bases line up with TRBD1. Losses at the gene ends were 2 bases for V and 5 bases for J; bases not matched to a gene: 8. Germline loops: CDR1 SGHRS, CDR2 YFSETQ. The CDR3 sequence is 15 residues long. CDR3 protein: CASSLDGQGQTEAFF. The CDR3 DNA follows: TGCGCCAGCAGCTTAGATGGACAGGGCCAAACTGAAGCTTTCTTT.

The genes are TRBV28 and TRBJ2-7, with 8 bases identical to TRBD2. Trimming took 6 bases from V and 3 from J; bases not matched to a gene: 13. Looked up from germline, CDR1 is MDHEN and CDR2 is SYDVKM. This CDR3 comprises 16 residues. CDR3: CASSLTSGLAGYEQYF. The CDR3 DNA follows: TGTGCCAGCAGCCTCACCTCTGGTCTAGCGGGCTACGAGCAGTACTTC. Variable domain in full (rest from reference TRBV28 and TRBJ2-7): DVKVTQSSRYLVKRTGEKVFLECVQDMDHENMFWYRQDPGLGLRLIYFSYDVKMKEKGDIPEGYSVSREKKERFSLILESASTNQTSMYLCASSLTSGLAGYEQYFGPGTRLTVT.

The chain has TRBV6-6 and TRBJ2-1, with a weak D call TRBD1 (6 bases). The V gene's germline CDR1 is MNHNY and CDR2 SVGAGI (reference sequence). The V end lost 6 bases, the J end lost 13 bases, and 13 bases lay between the germline ends. The CDR3 extends over 11 amino acids. CDR3 DNA sequence: TGTGCCAGCAGAGAACAGGGTGTTCAGTTCTTC. The encoded protein is CASREQGVQFF.